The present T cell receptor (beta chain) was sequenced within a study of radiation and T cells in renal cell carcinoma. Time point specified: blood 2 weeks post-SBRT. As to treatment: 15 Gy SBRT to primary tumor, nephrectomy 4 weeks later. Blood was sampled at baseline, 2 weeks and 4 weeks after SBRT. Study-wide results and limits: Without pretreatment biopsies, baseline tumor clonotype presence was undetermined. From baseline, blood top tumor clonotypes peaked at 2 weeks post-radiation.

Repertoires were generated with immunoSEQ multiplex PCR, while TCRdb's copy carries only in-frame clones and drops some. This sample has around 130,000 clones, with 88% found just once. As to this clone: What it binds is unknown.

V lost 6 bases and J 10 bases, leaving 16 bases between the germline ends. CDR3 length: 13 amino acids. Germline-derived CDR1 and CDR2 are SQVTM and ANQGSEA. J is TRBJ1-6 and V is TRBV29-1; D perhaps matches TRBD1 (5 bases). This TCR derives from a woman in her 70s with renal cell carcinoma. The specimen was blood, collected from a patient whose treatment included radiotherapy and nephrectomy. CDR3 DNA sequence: TGCAGCGTCACCCAGGGTCCCGGATCACCCCTCCACTTT. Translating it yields CSVTQGPGSPLHF. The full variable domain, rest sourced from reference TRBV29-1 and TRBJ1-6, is SAVISQKPSRDICQRGTSLTIQCQVDSQVTMMFWYRQQPGQSLTLIATANQGSEATYESGFVIDKFPISRPNLTFSTLTVSNMSPEDSSIYLCSVTQGPGSPLHFGNGTRLTVT.